This TCR beta chain was observed in a study of cytomegalovirus exposure and HLA in healthy donors. Overall study: A later analysis reported the same platform for the 120 validation repertoires and the approximately 720 first-cohort repertoires.

Looked up from germline, CDR1 is GTSNPN and CDR2 is SVGIG (reference sequence). The CDR3 covers 15 residues. V lost 2 bases and J lost 2; bases outside the gene matches: 3. The validation cohort, a group of 120 subjects, included the donors and was separate from the approximately 680-subject first cohort. Notes on this clone: Its antigen remains unidentified.

Study-wide results and caveats: Subsequent analysis showed first-cohort TCR clusters tending to co-occur in about 110 validation repertoires. The CMV antigen specificity of a few CMV-associated chains was confirmed through in vitro analysis.

Assay used: immunoSEQ multiplex PCR; TCRdb lists only in-frame clones, some missing. Among tens of thousands of clones listed, 89% were seen once. The V and J genes are TRBV30 and TRBJ1-3; 10 bases match TRBD1. Sequenced: PBMCs. This TCR came from a woman in her late teens or twenties in good health and CMV-seronegative. The CDR3 DNA follows: TGTGCCTGGAGTACCGGGACAGGGGCTGGAAACACCATATATTTT. It is translated as CAWSTGTGAGNTIYF. Full variable domain (missing parts from reference TRBV30 and TRBJ1-3): SQTIHQWPATLVQPVGSPLSLECTVEGTSNPNLYWYRQAAGRGLQLLFYSVGIGQISSEVPQNLSASRPQDRQFILSSKKLLLSDSGFYLCAWSTGTGAGNTIYFGEGSWLTVV.